These 27 T cell receptor beta chains were all obtained from the same sample, sequenced in a study of OX40 agonist ivuxolimab in advanced cancers. The data were produced by immunoSEQ multiplex PCR, yet TCRdb's version contains in-frame clones alone and is incomplete. The table has around 20,000 clones, 77% seen once. This material consisted of CD4+ or CD8+ T cells sorted from blood, taken in a trial of the OX40 agonist ivuxolimab. The receptors were gathered from an adult with an advanced solid tumor such as melanoma, head and neck, liver or kidney cancer.

This clone was observed a handful of times. This rearrangement joins TRBV5-1 to TRBJ1-5; 9 nucleotides agree with TRBD1. Germline CDR1 is SGHRS and CDR2 is YFSETQ. The CDR3 runs to 16 residues. V gave up 7 bases and J gave up 4 bases; unmatched junction bases: 12. The CDR3 sequence is CASYGDRVHLNQPQHF. The CDR3 nucleotides are TGCGCCAGCTATGGGGACAGGGTTCACCTTAATCAGCCCCAGCATTTT.

Written as DNA, the CDR3 is TGTGCCAGCAGCTTAGCCATGTCCTACGAGCAGTACTTC. Translation: CASSLAMSYEQYF. V usage is TRBV7-6 and J usage is TRBJ2-7; D not resolved. The germline gives CDR1 SGHVS, CDR2 FNYEAQ. The CDR3 runs 13 residues. Trimming removed 0 bases from V and 1 base from J, with 4 bases in between.

This chain uses TRBV12-5 with TRBJ2-3; 8 bases align to TRBD2. Germline V gene sequence: CDR1 LGHNT, CDR2 FRNRAP. This CDR3 spans 15 amino acids. With V trimmed by 2 bases and J by 1 base, 2 bases remained unmatched. CDR3: CASGLRSGGTDTQYF. As DNA, the CDR3 is TGTGCTAGTGGTTTGCGTAGCGGGGGCACAGATACGCAGTATTTT.

The genes are TRBV7-2 and TRBJ2-3; possibly TRBD1 or TRBD2 for D (6 bases each). The CDR3 is made up of 15 amino acids. CDR1 is SGHTA, CDR2 FQGNSA, per germline. Deletions cut 2 bases from V and 6 bases from J, with 15 bases between. The chain's CDR3 is CASSLHEGGRDTQYF. Written as DNA, the CDR3 is TGTGCCAGCAGCTTACATGAGGGGGGCCGCGATACGCAGTATTTT.

The rearrangement joins TRBV19 to TRBJ2-6; D not resolved. Germline V gene data show CDR1 as LNHDA and CDR2 as SQIVND (reference sequence). The V and J ends lost 11 bases and 1 base respectively, with 0 bases between them. CDR3 size: 10 residues. The CDR3 reads CASGANVLTF. The CDR3 DNA reads as TGTGCCTCTGGGGCCAACGTCCTGACTTTC.

This chain joins TRBV5-6 and TRBJ1-1, with D maybe TRBD1 (5 bases). This CDR3 comprises 15 residues. The V gene lost 4 bases and the J gene lost 3 bases, with 16 bases spanning the gap. The V gene's germline CDR1 is SGHDT and CDR2 YYEEEE. The CDR3 bases are TGTGCCAGCAGCCCTGGGGGACCCTTGGACACTGAAGCTTTCTTT. Its protein product is CASSPGGPLDTEAFF.

The J gene is TRBJ2-1, the V gene TRBV9; a weak D match, TRBD1 (6 bases). CDR1 is SGDLS and CDR2 is YYNGEE in the germline V gene. The CDR3 extends over 16 amino acids. Trimming shortened V by 3 bases and J by 0 bases, and 13 bases separated the two germline ends. Here the CDR3 DNA reads TGTGCCAGCAGCGATTGGGGGCAGAGCTCCTACAATGAGCAGTTCTTC. This encodes CASSDWGQSSYNEQFF.

This chain joins TRBV4-2 and TRBJ2-3; D remains unclear. Germline lookup yields CDR1 LGHNA and CDR2 YNFKEQ. The V and J ends lost 0 bases and 4 bases respectively, with 14 bases between them. This CDR3 has 16 amino acids. CDR3 amino acids: CASSQDERTLPDTQYF. As DNA, the CDR3 is TGTGCCAGCAGCCAAGATGAGAGAACCCTCCCAGATACGCAGTATTTT.

The chain combines TRBV19 with TRBJ2-1, with 9 bases identical to TRBD1. Germline V gene sequence: CDR1 LNHDA, CDR2 SQIVND (reference sequence). The CDR3 runs to 15 residues. The trim removed 3 bases at V and 6 bases at J, leaving 6 bases unmatched. This chain's CDR3 is CASSMTGTGTNEQFF. DNA of the CDR3: TGTGCCAGTAGTATGACCGGGACAGGGACCAATGAGCAGTTCTTC.

The chain has TRBV6-5 and TRBJ2-7, with 8 bases fitting TRBD1. Per germline, CDR1 MNHEY and CDR2 SVGAGI. The V gene end was trimmed by 6 bases and the J gene end by 4 bases; junction bases not matched to a gene: 2. The CDR3 extends over 12 amino acids. In nucleotides, the CDR3 is TGTGCCAGCAGCCGACAGGGGTACGAGCAGTACTTC. It encodes CASSRQGYEQYF.

DNA of the CDR3: TGTGCCAGTAGTATCACATCGAGCTCCTACAATGAGCAGTTCTTC. It is translated as CASSITSSSYNEQFF. This chain links TRBV19 with TRBJ2-1; D ambiguous. This CDR3 contains 15 residues. With 3 bases removed from V and 0 bases from J, the gap between germline ends came to 9 bases. Germline CDR1 and CDR2: LNHDA and SQIVND (reference sequence).

The chain employs TRBV6-5 and TRBJ1-5; D unresolved. The V gene's germline CDR1 is MNHEY and CDR2 SVGAGI. This CDR3 comprises 13 residues. V was shortened by 6 bases and J by 0 bases, with 6 bases between the two germline ends. CDR3 region: CASSPISNQPQHF. Here the CDR3 DNA reads TGTGCCAGCAGCCCCATTAGCAATCAGCCCCAGCATTTT.

The chain uses TRBV7-9 and TRBJ2-1; 7 bases are shared with TRBD1. The V and J ends lost 3 bases and 7 bases, in that order; junction bases with no gene match: 9. The CDR3 sequence is 15 residues long. Germline CDR1 and CDR2: SEHNR and FQNEAQ (reference sequence). Written as DNA, the CDR3 is TGTGCCAGCAGCTTCCCCGAGGGGGCGGCTAATGAGCAGTTCTTC. Its protein product is CASSFPEGAANEQFF. Full variable domain (remainder filled in from reference TRBV7-9 and TRBJ2-1): DTGVSQNPRHKITKRGQNVTFRCDPISEHNRLYWYRQTLGQGPEFLTYFQNEAQLEKSRLLSDRFSAERPKGSFSTLEIQRTEQGDSAMYLCASSFPEGAANEQFFGPGTRLTVL.

The rearrangement joins TRBV7-8 to TRBJ2-2; no clear D gene. CDR1 is SGHVS, CDR2 FQNEAQ, per germline. Between the trimmed V and J ends, which lost 0 bases and 7 bases, there was a span of 6 bases. The CDR3 sequence is 13 residues long. The CDR3 DNA reads as TGTGCCAGCAGCTTAGCCCCAGGCGGGGAGCTGTTTTTT. Protein product: CASSLAPGGELFF.

In this sample, this clone turned up a few times. The chain has TRBV4-1 and TRBJ2-7, with unresolved D. V lost 0 bases and J 2 bases, leaving 8 bases between the germline ends. The length of the CDR3 is 14 residues. Germline lookup yields CDR1 MGHRA and CDR2 YSYEKL. In DNA, the CDR3 is TGCGCCAGCAGCCAAGATTCCAATGCCTACGAGCAGTACTTC. Amino acid sequence: CASSQDSNAYEQYF.

Concerning this clone itself: One end of the junction fails to match germline, which may point to a read error. The V and J genes are TRBV5-5 and TRBJ1-4; D gene ambiguous. CDR1 and CDR2 (germline): SGHKS, YYEKEE (reference sequence). CDR3 length: 16 residues. The CDR3 DNA reads TGTGCCAGCTGCTTAACGTCCCTCGCAACTAATGAAAAACTGTTTTTT. Protein sequence: CASCLTSLATNEKLFF.

V is TRBV14 and J is TRBJ2-2; no firm D call. In germline, CDR1 is SGHDN, CDR2 FVKESK. The CDR3 length is 18 residues. The V and J ends lost 1 base and 6 bases respectively, with 21 bases between them. CDR3 region: CASSQGLYASKKAGELFF. The CDR3 DNA reads TGTGCCAGCAGCCAAGGACTCTACGCTAGTAAAAAGGCCGGGGAGCTGTTTTTT.

The chain uses TRBV6-5 and TRBJ2-7; D gene uncertain. The CDR3 extends over 13 amino acids. V gave up 6 bases and J gave up 5 bases, with 14 bases separating them. Looked up from germline, CDR1 is MNHEY and CDR2 is SVGAGI. The CDR3 coding sequence is TGTGCCAGCAGCAAGGGATTTGTGGACGAGCAGTACTTC. Its protein is CASSKGFVDEQYF.

The genes are TRBV7-8 and TRBJ2-7, with TRBD1 matching 7 bases. CDR3 length: 16 residues. Germline CDR1 reads SGHVS; CDR2 reads FQNEAQ. With V trimmed by 5 bases and J by 5 bases, 15 bases remained unmatched. The CDR3 spells CASSPTAGSDRHEQYF. In DNA, the CDR3 is TGTGCCAGCAGCCCCACCGCGGGCTCGGACAGGCACGAGCAGTACTTC. The full variable domain, its missing parts supplied by reference TRBV7-8 and TRBJ2-7, is GAGVSQSPRYKVAKRGQDVALRCDPISGHVSLFWYQQALGQGPEFLTYFQNEAQLDKSGLPSDRFFAERPEGSVSTLKIQRTQQEDSAVYLCASSPTAGSDRHEQYFGPGTRLTVT.

In this sample, this clone turned up a few times. Other DNA sequences in this specimen translate into the identical CDR3. V and J are TRBV19 and TRBJ1-5, with no clear D. This CDR3 is 13 amino acids long. Trimming removed 1 base from V and 6 bases from J, with 7 bases in between. Looked up from germline, CDR1 is LNHDA and CDR2 is SQIVND (reference sequence). CDR3 bases: TGTGCCAGTAGTATAGGGGTGAGTCAGCCCCAGCATTTT. Residues: CASSIGVSQPQHF.

In its sample, this clone was seen once. The rearrangement uses TRBV7-9 and TRBJ2-5; weak D call: TRBD1 (5 bases). The J call may be wrong; the DNA end is better matched by TRBJ2-7. The CDR3 covers 11 residues. Germline V gene sequence: CDR1 SEHNR, CDR2 FQNEAQ (reference sequence). The CDR3 spells CASSQGHEQYF. The CDR3 DNA reads TGTGCCAGCAGCCAGGGCCACGAGCAGTACTTC.

This sequence joins TRBV13 and TRBJ2-1; 12 bases are shared with TRBD2. CDR3 length: 17 amino acids. CDR1 and CDR2 (germline): PRHDT, FYEKMQ (reference sequence). The junction had 13 bases not matched to a gene; V was cut back by 5 bases and J by 8 bases. CDR3 loop: CASSPRTSGAIGDEQFF. Here the CDR3 DNA reads TGTGCCAGCAGCCCACGGACTAGCGGGGCCATAGGCGATGAGCAGTTCTTC.

This clone was recorded a few times. One end of the junction is discordant with germline, which a read error may explain. V gene TRBV7-7 combines with J gene TRBJ1-5; 7 bases agree with TRBD1. Germline V CDR1 and CDR2: SSHAT, FNYEAQ (reference sequence). The CDR3 has 16 amino acids. The CDR3 coding sequence is TGTGCTAGCAGCTGTACGCCGGGACAGAGCAATCAGCCCCAGCATTTT. Protein product: CASSCTPGQSNQPQHF.

This clone occurred once. The V and J genes are TRBV11-2 and TRBJ2-2, with 9 bases matching TRBD1. The CDR3 covers 16 residues. V shed 1 base, J shed 3 bases, and the junction held 3 bases outside the gene matches. From germline, CDR1 is SGHAT and CDR2 FQNNGV. The CDR3 DNA reads as TGTGCCAGCAGCTTAGTAGGGACAGGGTACACCGGGGAGCTGTTTTTT. Translating it yields CASSLVGTGYTGELFF.

This clone was counted only a few times. The CDR3 nucleotides read TGTGCCAGCTCCCAGGCCGCGGGGGGGAACACTGAAGCTTTCTTT. Protein: CASSQAAGGNTEAFF. The chain recombines TRBV18 with TRBJ1-1, with D maybe TRBD1 (5 bases). Trimming left V 6 bases short and J 1 base short, with 15 bases between. CDR3 length: 15 amino acids. Germline V gives CDR1 KGHSH, CDR2 LQKENI.

The chain combines TRBV5-6 with TRBJ1-4; TRBD1 matches at 11 bases. Unmatched junction bases numbered 3, after V lost 0 bases and J lost 8 bases. There are 15 residues in the CDR3. The germline CDR1 and CDR2 sequences are SGHDT and YYEEEE. The CDR3 sequence is CASSLEGQGVEKLFF. DNA for the CDR3: TGTGCCAGCAGCTTGGAGGGACAGGGGGTGGAAAAACTGTTTTTT.

This clone was seen only a few times. The chain uses TRBV14 and TRBJ1-4, with TRBD1 matching 9 bases. This CDR3 has 17 residues. CDR1 SGHDN and CDR2 FVKESK come from the germline V gene. After removal of 5 bases from V and 7 bases from J, the junction contained 14 bases not matched to a gene. CDR3 sequence reads: CASSELQTGQGSEKLFF. CDR3 DNA: TGTGCCAGCAGCGAACTCCAGACGGGACAGGGTAGTGAAAAACTGTTTTTT.